This is a list of T cell receptor beta chains from one sample in a study of blood T cell repertoires in COVID-19. The table came from immunoSEQ multiplex PCR; TCRdb's copy has only in-frame clones and leaves some out. The data contain a few hundred thousand clones, 92% of them seen just once; the ten biggest clones take up under 20%. The sequenced sample consisted of PBMCs or T cells enriched from blood (not recorded which). The receptors stem from a woman under 40 who had recovered from COVID-19. Each CDR3 is given with its conserved first and last residue. D genes are given only for firm matches. The listing skips clone size in some rows; elsewhere it reads once, few, many or a size class.

clone_size: NA
v_call: TRBV6-5
j_call: TRBJ1-1
d_call: TRBD1
cdr3_nt: TGTGCCAGCAGCGACAGGGGGCGACGGAACACTGAAGCTTTCTTT
cdr3_aa: CASSDRGRRNTEAFF

clone_size: NA
v_call: TRBV15
j_call: TRBJ2-1
d_call: NA
cdr3_nt: TGTGCCACAGGTGGGAGCTCCTACAATGAGCAGTTCTTC
cdr3_aa: CATGGSSYNEQFF

clone_size: NA
v_call: TRBV7-2
j_call: TRBJ1-1
d_call: NA
cdr3_nt: TGTGCCAGCAGCTTAGTAGCGAACACTGAAGCTTTCTTT
cdr3_aa: CASSLVANTEAFF

clone_size: few
v_call: TRBV11-3
j_call: TRBJ2-7
d_call: NA
cdr3_nt: TGTGCCAGCAGCTTACCCCCCAGGGTCGAGCAGTACTTC
cdr3_aa: CASSLPPRVEQYF

clone_size: NA
v_call: TRBV4-2
j_call: TRBJ2-3
d_call: NA
cdr3_nt: TGTGCCAGCAGCCAAGTTCCCTTCGGGGCAGATACGCAGTATTTT
cdr3_aa: CASSQVPFGADTQYF

clone_size: NA
v_call: TRBV2
j_call: TRBJ1-1
d_call: NA
cdr3_nt: TGTGCCAGCAGCTTAGGGGTCACTGAAGCTTTCTTT
cdr3_aa: CASSLGVTEAFF

clone_size: NA
v_call: TRBV7-9
j_call: TRBJ1-2
d_call: NA
cdr3_nt: TGTGCCAGCAGCTTAACGGGAGGCCATGGCTACACCTTC
cdr3_aa: CASSLTGGHGYTF

clone_size: NA
v_call: TRBV7-8
j_call: TRBJ2-5
d_call: TRBD2
cdr3_nt: TGTGCCAGCAGCTTACCTCGACTAGCGCTAGAAGAGACCCAGTACTTC
cdr3_aa: CASSLPRLALEETQYF

clone_size: NA
v_call: TRBV7-2
j_call: TRBJ2-1
d_call: TRBD2
cdr3_nt: TGTGCCAGCAGCTCTTTACTCCTTGCGGGAGCTTGGGATGAGCAGTTCTTC
cdr3_aa: CASSSLLLAGAWDEQFF

clone_size: NA
v_call: TRBV10-2
j_call: TRBJ1-6
d_call: NA
cdr3_nt: TGCGCCAGCAGTGAGTCGGGCAGGGCCCTCAATTCACCCCTCCACTTT
cdr3_aa: CASSESGRALNSPLHF

clone_size: NA
v_call: TRBV9
j_call: TRBJ1-1
d_call: NA
cdr3_nt: TGTGCCAGCTCTGTGGGAGGAGACACTGAAGCTTTCTTT
cdr3_aa: CASSVGGDTEAFF

clone_size: NA
v_call: TRBV25-1
j_call: TRBJ2-1
d_call: NA
cdr3_nt: TGTGCCAGTCTATCGTCTGGGGCCAATGAGCAGTTCTTC
cdr3_aa: CASLSSGANEQFF

clone_size: NA
v_call: TRBV4-1
j_call: TRBJ1-2
d_call: NA
cdr3_nt: TGCGCCAGCAGCCAAGAGGGGGGAAACTATGGCTACACCTTC
cdr3_aa: CASSQEGGNYGYTF

clone_size: NA
v_call: TRBV9
j_call: TRBJ2-3
d_call: NA
cdr3_nt: TGTGCCAGCAGCGTATCAGGGGTGGGGGATACGCAGTATTTT
cdr3_aa: CASSVSGVGDTQYF

clone_size: NA
v_call: TRBV7-6
j_call: TRBJ2-1
d_call: TRBD1
cdr3_nt: TGTGCCAGCAGCTTTGGACAGGGGCCCTACAATGAGCAGTTCTTC
cdr3_aa: CASSFGQGPYNEQFF

clone_size: NA
v_call: TRBV7-6
j_call: TRBJ2-1
d_call: NA
cdr3_nt: TGTGCCAGCAGCCCAAGGTCCGGGAGAATCAACAATGAGCAGTTCTTC
cdr3_aa: CASSPRSGRINNEQFF

clone_size: NA
v_call: TRBV6-5
j_call: TRBJ1-5
d_call: NA
cdr3_nt: TGTGCCAGCAGTTATGGCAGGGATCAGCCCCAGCATTTT
cdr3_aa: CASSYGRDQPQHF

clone_size: once
v_call: TRBV2
j_call: TRBJ1-4
d_call: NA
cdr3_nt: TGTGCCAGCAGTCCCTCCGGGACTCCTAATGAAAAACTGTTTTTT
cdr3_aa: CASSPSGTPNEKLFF

clone_size: NA
v_call: TRBV6-5
j_call: TRBJ1-2
d_call: TRBD1
cdr3_nt: TGTGCCAGCAGTACCAAGACAGGGGAGGGTGGCTACACCTTC
cdr3_aa: CASSTKTGEGGYTF

clone_size: NA
v_call: TRBV27
j_call: TRBJ1-5
d_call: NA
cdr3_nt: TGTGCCAGCAGTTTGGTCAGGGGTCAGCCCCAGCATTTT
cdr3_aa: CASSLVRGQPQHF

clone_size: NA
v_call: TRBV10-3
j_call: TRBJ2-2
d_call: NA
cdr3_nt: TGTGCCATCAGTGACCTCGTCAGGGGAACCCCCTCGAACACCGGGGAGCTGTTTTTT
cdr3_aa: CAISDLVRGTPSNTGELFF

clone_size: NA
v_call: TRBV4-2
j_call: TRBJ2-1
d_call: TRBD2
cdr3_nt: TGTGCCAGCAGCCAGGCCGCAGCGGGAGAGAATGAGCAGTTCTTC
cdr3_aa: CASSQAAAGENEQFF

clone_size: NA
v_call: TRBV5-1
j_call: TRBJ2-5
d_call: TRBD2
cdr3_nt: TGCGCCAGCAGCTCGACTAGCGGCCAAGAGACCCAGTACTTC
cdr3_aa: CASSSTSGQETQYF

clone_size: NA
v_call: TRBV27
j_call: TRBJ2-7
d_call: TRBD1
cdr3_nt: TGTGCCAGCAGATTTACAGGGGCCTACGAGCAGTACTTC
cdr3_aa: CASRFTGAYEQYF

clone_size: NA
v_call: TRBV14
j_call: TRBJ2-3
d_call: TRBD2
cdr3_nt: TGTGCCAGCAGCCAAGCCCCTAGCGGGAGATTGGATACGCAGTATTTT
cdr3_aa: CASSQAPSGRLDTQYF